This T cell receptor (beta chain) was sequenced during a study of blood T cell repertoires in COVID-19. This CDR3 has 14 amino acids. V lost 5 bases, J lost 10 bases, and 15 bases lay in between. Germline assignment: CDR1 MNHEY and CDR2 SVGAGI. Per the original methods: Reference gene primer amplification gave estimated nucleated cell counts. Measured with immunoSEQ multiplex PCR; TCRdb has only the in-frame clones, and not every one. V, J and clone size are those of that table, while D and trimming were read from the DNA. Here the sample spans approximately 89,000 clones, around nine tenths being singletons.

This TCR derives from a man aged 65 to 85 with acute or convalescent COVID-19. V and J are TRBV6-5 and TRBJ1-6; no clear D gene. The sample consisted of peripheral blood. The CDR3 DNA reads as TGTGCCAGCAGTACTACGGAAGTGTGGTCACCCCTCCACTTT. Translating gives CASSTTEVWSPLHF.